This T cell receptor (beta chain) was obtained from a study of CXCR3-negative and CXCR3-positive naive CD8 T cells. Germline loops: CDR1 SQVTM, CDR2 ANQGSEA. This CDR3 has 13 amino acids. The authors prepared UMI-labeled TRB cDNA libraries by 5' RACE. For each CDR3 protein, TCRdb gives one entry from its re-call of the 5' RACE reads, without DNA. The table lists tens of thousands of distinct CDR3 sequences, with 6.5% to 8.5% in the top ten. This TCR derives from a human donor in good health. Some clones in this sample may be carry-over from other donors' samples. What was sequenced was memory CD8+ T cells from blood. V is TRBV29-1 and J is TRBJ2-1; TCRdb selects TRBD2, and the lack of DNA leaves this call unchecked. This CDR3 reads CSVEEGEGNEQFF.